A selection of T cell receptor beta chains follows, all from one sample in a study of T cell responses to AZD1222 COVID-19 vaccine. The protocol was immunoSEQ multiplex PCR, while the TCRdb copy is restricted to in-frame clones and leaves out a portion. The data hold more than 100,000 clones, with 70% to 90% observed a single time. Source: peripheral blood, taken on day 0 of AZD1222 vaccination. All receptors derive from an adult in good health. The CDR3 runs from the conserved cysteine through the conserved F or W. Each record gives: J gene, V gene, D gene, CDR3 protein, CDR3 DNA. D genes are given only for firm matches.

j_call: TRBJ2-1; v_call: TRBV7-2; d_call: NA; cdr3_aa: CASSLLARAEQFF; cdr3_nt: TGTGCCAGCAGCTTGCTAGCTCGGGCTGAGCAGTTCTTC
j_call: TRBJ2-4; v_call: TRBV7-8; d_call: NA; cdr3_aa: CASSLGAVLAKNIQYF; cdr3_nt: TGTGCCAGCAGCTTAGGGGCAGTTCTAGCCAAAAACATTCAGTACTTC
j_call: TRBJ1-3; v_call: TRBV5-4; d_call: TRBD1; cdr3_aa: CASSFVGTGGNTIYF; cdr3_nt: TGTGCCAGCAGCTTCGTTGGGACAGGAGGGAACACCATATATTTT
j_call: TRBJ1-1; v_call: TRBV28; d_call: NA; cdr3_aa: CASSPGARRAFF; cdr3_nt: TGTGCCAGCAGTCCCGGGGCCCGAAGGGCTTTCTTT
j_call: TRBJ1-5; v_call: TRBV19; d_call: NA; cdr3_aa: CASSIDVTGSEHF; cdr3_nt: TGTGCCAGTAGTATAGATGTAACCGGGTCTGAGCATTTT
j_call: TRBJ2-3; v_call: TRBV7-9; d_call: TRBD1; cdr3_aa: CASSSGTGGDTQYF; cdr3_nt: TGTGCCAGCAGCTCCGGGACAGGGGGAGATACGCAGTATTTT
j_call: TRBJ2-3; v_call: TRBV4-1; d_call: TRBD2; cdr3_aa: CASSQDRGTSGAPSTDTQYF; cdr3_nt: TGCGCCAGCAGCCAAGACCGGGGGACTAGCGGGGCCCCTAGCACAGATACGCAGTATTTT
j_call: TRBJ2-7; v_call: TRBV28; d_call: TRBD1; cdr3_aa: CASSGTGVTYEQYF; cdr3_nt: TGTGCCAGCAGTGGGACAGGGGTCACCTACGAGCAGTACTTC
j_call: TRBJ1-3; v_call: TRBV9; d_call: NA; cdr3_aa: CASSVGQLPSGNTIYF; cdr3_nt: TGTGCCAGCAGCGTAGGGCAGCTGCCCTCTGGAAACACCATATATTTT
j_call: TRBJ2-2; v_call: TRBV6-4; d_call: NA; cdr3_aa: CASSAGTYTGELFF; cdr3_nt: TGTGCCAGCAGTGCCGGCACCTACACCGGGGAGCTGTTTTTT
j_call: TRBJ2-3; v_call: TRBV27; d_call: TRBD2; cdr3_aa: CASSPPAGASTDTQYF; cdr3_nt: TGTGCCAGCAGTCCGCCAGCGGGGGCCTCCACAGATACGCAGTATTTT
j_call: TRBJ2-1; v_call: TRBV5-4; d_call: NA; cdr3_aa: CASSLGGTNYNEQFF; cdr3_nt: TGTGCCAGCAGCTTAGGGGGGACTAACTACAATGAGCAGTTCTTC
j_call: TRBJ2-3; v_call: TRBV6-4; d_call: TRBD1; cdr3_aa: CASSGQGRDTQYF; cdr3_nt: TGTGCCAGCAGTGGACAGGGTAGAGATACGCAGTATTTT
j_call: TRBJ2-7; v_call: TRBV5-1; d_call: TRBD2; cdr3_aa: CASSLEASGRDEQYF; cdr3_nt: TGCGCCAGCAGCTTGGAGGCTAGCGGGAGGGACGAGCAGTACTTC
j_call: TRBJ2-7; v_call: TRBV27; d_call: TRBD1; cdr3_aa: CASSLFGTGAYEQYF; cdr3_nt: TGTGCCAGCAGTTTATTTGGGACAGGGGCCTACGAGCAGTACTTC
j_call: TRBJ1-2; v_call: TRBV6-4; d_call: TRBD1; cdr3_aa: CASRPGTGGLGYGYTF; cdr3_nt: TGTGCCAGCAGACCCGGGACAGGGGGCTTGGGCTATGGCTACACCTTC
j_call: TRBJ2-3; v_call: TRBV6-2/TRBV6-3; d_call: NA; cdr3_aa: CASSLQGRYTDTQYF; cdr3_nt: TGTGCCAGCAGTTTACAGGGCCGATACACAGATACGCAGTATTTT
j_call: TRBJ2-7; v_call: TRBV23-1; d_call: TRBD2; cdr3_aa: CASTGGSPLAYEQYF; cdr3_nt: TGCGCCAGCACGGGCGGGAGTCCCCTCGCCTACGAGCAGTACTTC
j_call: TRBJ2-1; v_call: TRBV7-2; d_call: NA; cdr3_aa: CASSLVPASRGDEQFF; cdr3_nt: TGTGCCAGCAGCTTAGTCCCAGCGTCAAGGGGCGATGAGCAGTTCTTC